This entry lists 29 T cell receptor beta chains sequenced from one sample in a study of tissue T cells after allogeneic stem cell transplantation. Time point defined: mouse harvest day 7 after allogeneic transplant. Mouse grafts combined 10^7 T-cell-depleted bone marrow cells with 10^6 splenic CD5+ T cells. Only in-frame clones appear in the TCRdb table, and some are missing; sequencing was by immunoSEQ multiplex PCR. The table includes roughly 7,300 clones, around 50% detected once. Sample: gut tissue. Source of these receptors: a female BALB/c mouse given C57BL/6 T cells with graft-versus-host disease after an allogeneic hematopoietic cell transplant.

Note on this clone: The germline and genes are mouse ones. From the germline J gene comes the end of the CDR3, since the read stops 1 residue before it. The rearrangement uses TRBV23 and TRBJ2-7; the tabulated D call, TRBD1, remains unverified against the DNA. In germline, CDR1 is KGHTA, CDR2 FQNQQP. The CDR3 contains 12 residues. The CDR3 DNA, read in part, is TGCTCCAGCAGTCAATCAGGGGATGAACAGTAC. Amino acid sequence: CSSSQSGDEQY. In full, the CDR3 reads CSSSQSGDEQYF.

As to this clone: The gene names given are mouse names. CDR3: CASSQGGRPNERLFF. Partial CDR3 DNA: TGTGCCAGCAGCCAAGGGGGGCGCCCCAACGAAAGATTATTT. The rearrangement joins TRBV2 to TRBJ1-4; a weak D match, TRBD1 (6 bases). The read ends 1 residue early relative to the CDR3; the germline J gene fills the gap. Germline CDR1 and CDR2: LGHNA and YSYQKL. The CDR3 is made up of 15 amino acids. Between the trimmed V and J ends, which lost 1 base and 3 bases, there was a span of 9 bases. The whole variable domain, remainder taken from reference TRBV2 and TRBJ1-4, is DPKIIQKPKYLVAVTGSEKILICEQYLGHNAMYWYRQSAKKPLEFMFSYSYQKLMDNQTASSRFQPQSSKKNHLDLQITALKPDDSATYFCASSQGGRPNERLFFGHGTKLSVL.

About this clone: The germline and genes are mouse ones. The read gets to within 1 residue of the CDR3 end, and the germline J gene fills in the rest. This sequence joins TRBV3 and TRBJ2-2; TRBD2 aligns across 8 bases. V gave up 0 bases and J gave up 1 base; unmatched junction bases: 4. The CDR3 spans 17 residues. Germline V gene sequence: CDR1 SNHLY, CDR2 FYNGKV (reference sequence). CDR3 bases read: TGTGCCAGCAGCTTAGCTTGGGGGGGGCGAAACACCGGGCAGCTCTAC. This encodes CASSLAWGGRNTGQLY. The entire CDR3 protein is CASSLAWGGRNTGQLYF. The complete variable domain, with remaining parts taken from reference TRBV3 and TRBJ2-2, reads GPKVLQIPSHQIIDMGQMVTLNCDPVSNHLYFYWYKQILGQQMEFLVNFYNGKVMEKSKLFKDQFSVERPDGSYFTLKIQPTALEDSAVYFCASSLAWGGRNTGQLYFGEGSKLTVL.

About this clone itself: The genes are named according to mouse. The CDR3 goes on 1 residue after the read ends, and that part is filled in from the germline J gene. The sample holds other DNA sequences that translate to the same CDR3. This chain links TRBV13-2 with TRBJ2-5; 7 positions match TRBD2. After removal of 0 bases from V and 6 bases from J, the junction contained 4 bases not matched to a gene. This CDR3 has 14 residues. The germline V gene has CDR1 NNHNN and CDR2 SYGAGS (reference sequence). Here the CDR3 reads CASGDAGGFDTQYF. CDR3 DNA, as far as it was read: TGTGCCAGCGGTGATGCGGGGGGGTTCGACACCCAGTAC.

Points on this clone: Gene and germline names: mouse. The read gets to within 1 residue of the CDR3 end, and the germline J gene fills in the rest. V usage is TRBV13-3 and J usage is TRBJ2-2, with D perhaps TRBD2 (6 bases). Per the germline V gene, CDR1 is NNHDY and CDR2 is SYVADS. The CDR3 sequence is 14 residues long. V was pared by 3 bases and J by 2 bases, with 8 bases between. The part of the CDR3 DNA that was read is TGTGCCAGCAGTGGGCTGGGGAACACCGGGCAGCTCTAC. As protein: CASSGLGNTGQLY. The CDR3 as a whole reads CASSGLGNTGQLYF.

This clone has just a few counts. All gene names here are mouse names. Sequencing ends 1 residue short of the CDR3 end; the germline J gene provides the rest. The rearrangement joins TRBV26 to TRBJ1-3; D remains ambiguous. V was shortened by 3 bases and J by 0 bases, with 9 bases between the two germline ends. The CDR3 runs 15 residues. Germline CDR1 KGHPV, CDR2 FQNQEV (reference sequence). The CDR3 loop reads CASSLSHNSGNTLYF. CDR3 DNA, as far as it was read: TGTGCCAGCAGTCTCTCCCACAATTCTGGAAATACGCTCTAT.

Details on this clone: Gene names and germline refer to mouse. With the read ending 1 residue before the CDR3 end, the germline J gene is used to fill in that end. V and J are TRBV13-2 and TRBJ2-5; 10 bases are a match to TRBD1. Losses at the gene ends were 1 base for V and 6 bases for J; bases not matched to a gene: 2. Germline CDR1 NNHNN, CDR2 SYGAGS (reference sequence). The CDR3 has 14 residues. CDR3 protein: CASGDPGQGDTQYF. The CDR3 DNA, read in part, is TGTGCCAGCGGTGATCCGGGACAGGGGGACACCCAGTAC.

This clone was counted a single time. Mouse names are used for the genes. Read sequence stops 1 residue before the CDR3 end, and the germline J gene provides the missing end. V is TRBV20 and J is TRBJ2-5; 9 nucleotides agree with TRBD2. Germline V CDR1 and CDR2: GFQATS, STVNSAI. V lost 0 bases, J lost 7 bases, and 5 bases stayed unmatched. The length of the CDR3 is 14 residues. Partial CDR3 DNA: TGTGGTGCTAGGGATCATGGGGGGGCGAACACCCAGTAC. Amino acid sequence: CGARDHGGANTQY. Given in full, the CDR3 is CGARDHGGANTQYF.

Turning to this clone: Gene names and germline match the mouse. The sequence runs out 1 residue before the end of the CDR3; the remainder is reconstructed from the germline J gene. The rearrangement uses TRBV31 and TRBJ2-1; tentative D call: TRBD2 (6 bases). CDR1 and CDR2 from the germline V gene are GKSSPN and SITVG. The length of the CDR3 is 13 residues. Between the trimmed V and J ends, which lost 3 bases and 2 bases, there was a span of 8 bases. The DNA read from the CDR3 is TGTGCCTGGAGGGGGGGAGACTATGCTGAGCAGTTC. Translating it yields CAWRGGDYAEQF. The whole CDR3 protein reads CAWRGGDYAEQFF.

This clone is large. Mouse gene names apply. The CDR3 end is not reached by the read, which stops 1 residue before it; the germline J gene fills it in. This chain connects TRBV4 to TRBJ2-7; 9 bases are shared with TRBD2. The V gene's germline CDR1 is LGHDT and CDR2 YNNKQL (reference sequence). V lost 5 bases and J lost 4; bases outside the gene matches: 6. There are 14 residues in the CDR3. The part of the CDR3 DNA that was read is TGTGCCAGCAGCGCCGGGACTGGGTTTTATGAACAGTAC. Its protein is CASSAGTGFYEQY. The CDR3 reads in full as CASSAGTGFYEQYF.

This clone occurred a few times. The gene names given are mouse names. The sequenced fragment ends 1 residue before the CDR3 boundary, so the rest is inferred from the germline J gene. The chain links TRBV16 to TRBJ1-3, with 7 bases lining up with TRBD1. Germline CDR1 and CDR2: SGHSA and FRNQAP. This CDR3 is 14 amino acids long. J gave up 2 bases and V 4 bases, and 2 bases lay outside the gene matches. CDR3 DNA, as far as it was read: TGTGCAAGCAGCTCCCAGGGGGCTGGAAATACGCTCTAT. It specifies CASSSQGAGNTLY. The whole CDR3 region reads CASSSQGAGNTLYF.

About this clone itself: Gene names refer to mouse genes. The read gets to within 1 residue of the CDR3 end, and the germline J gene fills in the rest. The same CDR3 arises from other DNA sequences in this sample as well. V usage is TRBV3 and J usage is TRBJ1-4; weak D call: TRBD1 (5 bases). The length of the CDR3 is 14 residues. The V and J ends lost 5 bases and 1 base respectively, with 8 bases between them. Germline-derived CDR1 and CDR2 are SNHLY and FYNGKV (reference sequence). The CDR3 bases that were read are TGTGCCAGCAGCCCCCAGGGTTCCAACGAAAGATTATTT. Translated: CASSPQGSNERLF. Given in full, the CDR3 is CASSPQGSNERLFF.

This clone was counted once. Gene labels here are mouse ones. With the read ending 1 residue before the CDR3 end, the germline J gene is used to fill in that end. The chain has TRBV3 and TRBJ1-1; D uncertain. The CDR3 extends over 13 amino acids. V lost 1 base and J 0 bases, leaving 3 bases between the germline ends. Per germline, CDR1 SNHLY and CDR2 FYNGKV (reference sequence). The sequenced CDR3 bases are TGTGCCAGCAGCTTAGTAACAAACACAGAAGTCTTC. Its protein product is CASSLVTNTEVF. The CDR3 reads in full as CASSLVTNTEVFF. Together with reference TRBV3 and TRBJ1-1, the CDR3 gives the full variable domain: GPKVLQIPSHQIIDMGQMVTLNCDPVSNHLYFYWYKQILGQQMEFLVNFYNGKVMEKSKLFKDQFSVERPDGSYFTLKIQPTALEDSAVYFCASSLVTNTEVFFGKGTRLTVV.

As to this clone: Gene names and germline refer to mouse. The read gets to within 1 residue of the CDR3 end, and the germline J gene fills in the rest. The chain couples TRBV31 to TRBJ2-7; possibly TRBD2 for D (6 bases). CDR3 length: 12 amino acids. V dropped 0 bases and J dropped 7 bases, with 10 bases sitting between them. Germline CDR1 is GKSSPN and CDR2 is SITVG. Partial CDR3 DNA: TGTGCCTGGAGTCTTCCTGGGGAAGAACAGTAC. Translating gives CAWSLPGEEQY. The whole CDR3 is CAWSLPGEEQYF.

The sample holds a few counts of this clone. Any gene name here is a mouse gene name. With the read ending 1 residue before the CDR3 end, the germline J gene is used to fill in that end. The chain is built from TRBV26 and TRBJ2-4, with D possibly being TRBD2 (6 bases). Germline V gives CDR1 KGHPV, CDR2 FQNQEV (reference sequence). The CDR3 covers 14 residues. Trimming removed 6 bases at V and 0 bases at J, with 10 bases between. The CDR3 bases that were read are TGTGCCAGCAGGCGGGACTTTAGTCAAAACACCTTGTAC. Protein: CASRRDFSQNTLY. Given in full, the CDR3 is CASRRDFSQNTLYF.

In its sample, this clone is medium-sized. Mouse germline and gene names are used. Coverage ceases 1 residue before the CDR3 finishes, and the germline J gene fills in the end. V is TRBV26 and J is TRBJ1-3; 11 nucleotides align to TRBD1. CDR3 length: 15 amino acids. V dropped 4 bases and J dropped 2; count of bases not matched to a gene: 1. Germline V gene lookup returns CDR1 KGHPV and CDR2 FQNQEV (reference sequence). Incomplete CDR3 DNA: TGTGCCAGCAGTCCGGGACAGGGGGCTGGAAATACGCTCTAT. It specifies CASSPGQGAGNTLY. The complete CDR3 protein is CASSPGQGAGNTLYF.

As to this clone: Mouse gene names and germline throughout. The sequence runs out 1 residue before the end of the CDR3; the remainder is reconstructed from the germline J gene. The chain links TRBV13-3 to TRBJ1-1; TRBD1 aligns across 7 bases. This CDR3 spans 13 amino acids. CDR1 NNHDY and CDR2 SYVADS come from the germline V gene. After removal of 1 base from V and 3 bases from J, the junction contained 0 bases not matched to a gene. The CDR3 is CASSDTGDTEVFF. The CDR3 DNA, read in part, is TGTGCCAGCAGTGATACAGGGGACACAGAAGTCTTC.

As concerns this clone: Gene names refer to mouse genes. The read falls 1 residue short of the CDR3 end, and the missing part is taken from the germline J gene. The chain is built from TRBV13-1 and TRBJ2-7; TRBD2 aligns across 8 bases. The CDR3 extends over 12 amino acids. CDR1 and CDR2 from the germline V gene are NSHNY and SYGAGN. Losses at the gene ends were 2 bases for V and 7 bases for J; bases not matched to a gene: 2. The sequenced CDR3 bases are TGTGCCAGCAGTGAGGGGACTGGAGAACAGTAC. It encodes CASSEGTGEQY. The full CDR3 reads CASSEGTGEQYF.

A word on this clone: Gene names are the mouse ones. The read ends 1 residue shy of where the CDR3 ends; the end is completed using the germline J gene. The genes are TRBV31 and TRBJ1-1; 7 nucleotides align to TRBD1. V lost 1 base, J lost 1 base, and 3 bases stayed unmatched. This CDR3 spans 14 amino acids. The germline V gene encodes CDR1 GKSSPN and CDR2 SITVG. The CDR3 DNA, read in part, is TGTGCCTGGAGTCAGCCAGGGGGGAACACAGAAGTCTTC. Encoded protein: CAWSQPGGNTEVF. The complete CDR3 sequence is CAWSQPGGNTEVFF.

Worth noting for this clone: Genes and germline come from the mouse. The read ends 1 residue early relative to the CDR3; the germline J gene fills the gap. The rearrangement links TRBV13-2 to TRBJ2-7, with TRBD2 matching over 9 bases. CDR1 is NNHNN and CDR2 is SYGAGS in the germline V gene (reference sequence). This CDR3 comprises 14 residues. The junction had 2 bases not matched to a gene; V was cut back by 0 bases and J by 4 bases. The part of the CDR3 DNA that was read is TGTGCCAGCGGTGATGTCTGGGGGGGGTATGAACAGTAC. This encodes CASGDVWGGYEQY. In full, the CDR3 is CASGDVWGGYEQYF.

This clone was counted between two and nine times. The gene names given are mouse names. From the germline J gene comes the end of the CDR3, since the read stops 1 residue before it. The V call is TRBV26, the J call TRBJ1-4; 8 bases are shared with TRBD1. CDR1 and CDR2 (germline): KGHPV, FQNQEV (reference sequence). The trim removed 6 bases at V and 3 bases at J, leaving 3 bases unmatched. The CDR3 has 14 residues. The covered CDR3 bases are TGTGCCAGCAGGCGACAGGGGACCAACGAAAGATTATTT. Its protein product is CASRRQGTNERLF. The full CDR3 is CASRRQGTNERLFF.

As to this clone: All gene names here are mouse names. The CDR3 end lies 1 residue beyond the end of the read and is filled in from the germline J gene. This sequence joins TRBV29 and TRBJ2-1; 7 bases agree with TRBD2. The germline CDR1 and CDR2 sequences are MSHET and SYDVDS. Unmatched junction bases numbered 2, after V lost 2 bases and J lost 4 bases. The CDR3 is made up of 14 amino acids. CDR3 bases read: TGTGCTAGCAGTTTAGGGGGGGGGTATGCTGAGCAGTTC. Protein sequence: CASSLGGGYAEQF. The CDR3 as a whole reads CASSLGGGYAEQFF.

This clone showed up just a few times. Genes here carry mouse names. The read finishes 1 residue shy of the CDR3 end, and the germline J gene is used to complete it. The V and J genes are TRBV14 and TRBJ2-7; D is perhaps TRBD1 (6 bases). The length of the CDR3 is 12 residues. V was pared by 4 bases and J by 3 bases, with 8 bases between. The germline V gene has CDR1 SGHDT and CDR2 FRDEAV. Incomplete CDR3 DNA: TGTGCCAGCAGTCGGGACAACTATGAACAGTAC. Protein: CASSRDNYEQY. The CDR3 reads in full as CASSRDNYEQYF.

Notes on this clone: Gene names are mouse gene names. Read coverage stops 1 residue before the CDR3 terminus; the germline J gene supplies the remainder. The V gene is TRBV20, the J gene TRBJ1-6; maybe TRBD1 (6 bases). Being an ORF, TRBJ1-6 has a function that is uncertain. CDR1 and CDR2 from the germline V gene are GFQATS and STVNSAI. CDR3 size: 13 residues. V lost 1 base and J lost 8, with 9 bases in between. CDR3 in amino acids: CGARGGRDSPLYF. CDR3 DNA, as far as it was read: TGTGGTGCTAGGGGGGGGCGCGATTCGCCCCTCTAC.

With respect to this clone: The gene names given are mouse names. The read ends 1 residue early relative to the CDR3; the germline J gene fills the gap. The V gene is TRBV26, the J gene TRBJ1-1; TRBD1 is a possible D gene (5 bases). This CDR3 contains 12 residues. The germline CDR1 and CDR2 sequences are KGHPV and FQNQEV (reference sequence). The V and J ends lost 4 bases and 3 bases respectively, with 6 bases between them. Partial CDR3 DNA: TGTGCCAGCAGTCACAGGCACACAGAAGTCTTC. This gives the protein CASSHRHTEVF. The whole CDR3 sequence is CASSHRHTEVFF.

A note on this clone: Here the gene names and germline are mouse. Sequencing ends 1 residue short of the CDR3 end; the germline J gene provides the rest. The chain employs TRBV23 and TRBJ1-2; TRBD1 is the table's D call, not checked against the DNA. This CDR3 has 14 amino acids. The V gene's germline CDR1 is KGHTA and CDR2 FQNQQP. The DNA read from the CDR3 is TGCTCCAGCAGCCGACAGATCTCAAACTCCGACTACACC. This translates into CSSSRQISNSDYT. The full CDR3 protein reads CSSSRQISNSDYTF.

Comment on this clone: Any gene name here is a mouse gene name. The read ends 1 residue early relative to the CDR3; the germline J gene fills the gap. The chain joins TRBV26 to TRBJ1-4; D possibly corresponds to TRBD1 (6 bases). Germline V gene lookup returns CDR1 KGHPV and CDR2 FQNQEV (reference sequence). V gave up 1 base and J gave up 2 bases, with 8 bases separating them. The CDR3 extends over 15 amino acids. CDR3: CASSLFTGSNERLFF. Incomplete CDR3 DNA: TGTGCCAGCAGTCTGTTCACAGGGTCCAACGAAAGATTATTT.

As concerns this clone: Genes here carry mouse names. The sequence runs out 1 residue before the end of the CDR3; the remainder is reconstructed from the germline J gene. The V and J genes are TRBV13-3 and TRBJ1-5; D gene uncertain. The germline V gene encodes CDR1 NNHDY and CDR2 SYVADS. The CDR3 spans 15 residues. Trimming removed 2 bases from V and 0 bases from J, with 9 bases in between. Partial CDR3 DNA: TGTGCCAGCAGTGAGAACGGGAATAACAACCAGGCTCCGCTT. This encodes CASSENGNNNQAPL. The CDR3 reads in full as CASSENGNNNQAPLF.

In this sample, this clone turned up a few times. The gene symbols are mouse symbols. The read finishes 1 residue shy of the CDR3 end, and the germline J gene is used to complete it. The gene calls are TRBV2 and TRBJ2-7, with 8 bases aligning to TRBD2. Per germline, CDR1 LGHNA and CDR2 YSYQKL. The V gene end was trimmed by 0 bases and the J gene end by 7 bases; junction bases not matched to a gene: 5. The CDR3 is made up of 14 amino acids. The part of the CDR3 DNA that was read is TGTGCCAGCAGCCAAGAAGGGGGGGGCGGAGAACAGTAC. This gives the protein CASSQEGGGGEQY. In full, the CDR3 is CASSQEGGGGEQYF.